The clone carrying this T cell receptor (beta chain) appeared once. Germline CDR1 MNHNS, CDR2 SASEGT. This CDR3 has 13 residues. V gave up 8 bases and J gave up 0 bases, with 8 bases separating them. The entry originates in a study of siplizumab effects on memory and regulatory T cells. Some clones are missing from TCRdb's copy, which holds only in-frame ones; the method was immunoSEQ multiplex PCR. The data show over 100,000 clones, under 95% seen once. This chain joins TRBV6-1 and TRBJ1-5; D is unclear. Sequencing used Tregs sorted from blood. The origin of this receptor is a human donor in good health. CDR3 nucleotides: TGTGCCAGCCGGATGTATAGCAATCAGCCCCAGCATTTT. This gives the protein CASRMYSNQPQHF.